A selection of T cell receptor beta chains follows, all from one sample in a study of OX40 agonist ivuxolimab in advanced cancers. Assay used: immunoSEQ multiplex PCR; TCRdb lists only in-frame clones, some missing. Of more than 65,000 clones listed, approximately 87% are singletons. Sequencing used CD4+ or CD8+ T cells sorted from blood, obtained in a trial of the OX40 agonist ivuxolimab. The receptors originated from an adult with an advanced solid tumor such as melanoma, head and neck, liver or kidney cancer. Both conserved end residues are part of each CDR3. D genes are given only for firm matches. Where a row states a size, it is once, few, many or the class of an expanded clone; other rows omit it.

clone_size | d_call | j_call | v_call | cdr3_aa | cdr3_nt
NA | NA | TRBJ1-5 | TRBV6-5 | CASSYGGTQHF | TGTGCCAGCAGCTACGGAGGGACCCAGCATTTT
NA | TRBD1 | TRBJ1-2 | TRBV7-2 | CASSLGTGLPYGYTF | TGTGCCAGCAGCTTAGGGACAGGGTTACCCTATGGCTACACCTTC
few | NA | TRBJ1-1 | TRBV25-1 | CASRAGTTEAFF | TGTGCCAGCAGAGCCGGGACAACTGAAGCTTTCTTT
few | TRBD1 | TRBJ2-7 | TRBV28 | CASSFTGTGGYEQYF | TGTGCCAGCAGTTTCACCGGGACAGGAGGATACGAGCAGTACTTC
NA | TRBD1 | TRBJ1-1 | TRBV7-9 | CASSQGGYYTEAFF | TGTGCCAGCAGTCAGGGGGGATACTACACTGAAGCTTTCTTT
NA | NA | TRBJ1-2 | TRBV7-6 | CASSPNPGPNYGYTF | TGTGCCAGCAGCCCTAACCCAGGGCCTAACTATGGCTACACCTTC
few | NA | TRBJ1-1 | TRBV25-1 | CASSASRSLVF | TGTGCCAGCAGTGCTTCGCGTAGTTTGGTCTTT
NA | NA | TRBJ2-1 | TRBV30 | CAWTRKYNEQFF | TGTGCCTGGACACGAAAATACAATGAGCAGTTCTTC
once | NA | TRBJ1-2 | TRBV28 | CASSLISGGGIGYTF | TGTGCCAGCAGTTTAATCAGCGGAGGGGGAATAGGCTACACCTTC
NA | NA | TRBJ1-5 | TRBV7-2 | CASSKGARGFQPQHF | TGTGCCAGCAGCAAAGGGGCCAGGGGATTTCAGCCCCAGCATTTT
NA | NA | TRBJ2-3 | TRBV19 | CASSIGGAGFIGTQYF | TGTGCCAGTAGTATAGGTGGAGCGGGTTTCATAGGTACGCAGTATTTT
NA | NA | TRBJ2-7 | TRBV6-5 | CASSYSPSSYEQYF | TGTGCCAGCAGTTACTCGCCGAGCTCCTACGAGCAGTACTTC
NA | NA | TRBJ2-7 | TRBV5-3 | CARSPRTASREQYF | TGTGCCAGAAGCCCCCGGACAGCGAGTAGAGAGCAGTACTTC
NA | NA | TRBJ2-3 | TRBV19 | CASNTGATDTQYF | TGTGCCAGTAACACGGGAGCCACAGATACGCAGTATTTT
NA | NA | TRBJ1-1 | TRBV29-1 | CSVDLGRKGRHNTEAFF | TGCAGCGTTGATTTGGGGAGGAAGGGACGGCATAACACTGAAGCTTTCTTT
NA | NA | TRBJ2-7 | TRBV4-1 | CASSRDRDYEQYF | TGCGCCAGCAGCCGGGACCGAGACTACGAGCAGTACTTC
NA | NA | TRBJ2-2 | TRBV7-3 | CASSLTPNTGELFF | TGTGCCAGCAGCTTAACCCCGAACACCGGGGAGCTGTTTTTT
NA | NA | TRBJ2-1 | TRBV5-8 | CASSLRSDFPSYNEQFF | TGTGCCAGCAGCTTAAGGAGCGACTTCCCTTCCTACAATGAGCAGTTCTTC
NA | NA | TRBJ2-3 | TRBV19 | CASSMDPTDTQYF | TGTGCCAGTAGTATGGATCCCACAGATACGCAGTATTTT
NA | NA | TRBJ1-5 | TRBV6-1 | CASRDISNQPQHF | TGTGCCAGCAGGGACATTAGCAATCAGCCCCAGCATTTT
once | NA | TRBJ2-7 | TRBV7-3 | CASSLGAGLGEQYF | TGTGCCAGCAGCTTAGGTGCAGGTTTGGGCGAGCAGTACTTC
NA | NA | TRBJ2-7 | TRBV19 | CASSINGQGSHYEQYF | TGTGCCAGTAGTATAAATGGGCAGGGGAGCCACTACGAGCAGTACTTC
few | TRBD1 | TRBJ1-2 | TRBV27 | CASSFPQGENGYTF | TGTGCCAGCAGTTTTCCACAGGGGGAGAATGGCTACACCTTC
NA | TRBD2 | TRBJ2-3 | TRBV19 | CASRMTSGYSTDTQYF | TGTGCCAGTAGGATGACTAGCGGGTACTCCACAGATACGCAGTATTTT
NA | NA | TRBJ2-2 | TRBV5-1 | CASSPDSNTGELFF | TGCGCCAGCAGCCCGGACAGTAACACCGGGGAGCTGTTTTTT
NA | NA | TRBJ1-4 | TRBV5-6 | CASSLVTAINEKLFF | TGTGCCAGCAGCTTGGTGACAGCAATTAATGAAAAACTGTTTTTT
NA | NA | TRBJ2-1 | TRBV28 | CASSSLPGGPNEQFF | TGTGCCAGCAGTTCACTACCCGGGGGCCCCAATGAGCAGTTCTTC
NA | NA | TRBJ1-1 | TRBV18 | CASSLQVGTEAFF | TGTGCCAGCTCACTACAGGTGGGCACTGAAGCTTTCTTT
NA | NA | TRBJ1-2 | TRBV4-1 | CASSQGAQANYGYTF | TGCGCCAGCAGCCAAGGCGCCCAAGCTAACTATGGCTACACCTTC
NA | NA | TRBJ1-5 | TRBV18 | CASSPPDQPQHF | TGCGCCAGCTCACCACCGGATCAGCCCCAGCATTTT
NA | NA | TRBJ2-5 | TRBV5-6 | CASSLSYMETQYF | TGTGCCAGCAGCTTAAGTTATATGGAGACCCAGTACTTC
NA | TRBD1 | TRBJ2-1 | TRBV5-4 | CATSWDSYNEQFF | TGTGCCACATCTTGGGACAGCTACAATGAGCAGTTCTTC
once | NA | TRBJ2-7 | TRBV7-8 | CASSLASDYEQYF | TGTGCCAGCAGCTTAGCGAGTGACTACGAGCAGTACTTC
NA | TRBD1 | TRBJ2-3 | TRBV10-3 | CAISVWGQGEDTQYF | TGTGCCATCAGTGTTTGGGGACAGGGGGAAGATACGCAGTATTTT
NA | TRBD2 | TRBJ2-1 | TRBV10-3 | CAIKGLAMGLDEQFF | TGTGCCATCAAGGGACTAGCGATGGGCCTGGATGAGCAGTTCTTC
NA | NA | TRBJ2-1 | TRBV6-6 | CASSYEASSYNEQFF | TGTGCCAGCAGTTACGAGGCGTCCTCCTACAATGAGCAGTTCTTC
NA | TRBD1 | TRBJ2-2 | TRBV7-9 | CASRSSDRGNTGELFF | TGTGCCAGCCGCTCCTCGGACAGGGGGAACACCGGGGAGCTGTTTTTT
NA | NA | TRBJ2-7 | TRBV5-1 | CASSPVWGDEQYF | TGCGCCAGCAGCCCCGTCTGGGGAGACGAGCAGTACTTC
NA | NA | TRBJ2-7 | TRBV28 | CASSSRALGELYEQYF | TGTGCCAGCAGTTCGAGGGCCCTGGGGGAGTTGTACGAGCAGTACTTC
NA | TRBD1 | TRBJ1-2 | TRBV18 | CASSPDRAGGYGYTF | TGTGCCAGCTCACCTGACAGGGCTGGGGGGTATGGCTACACCTTC
NA | NA | TRBJ2-6 | TRBV5-4 | CASSLWGIGANVLTF | TGTGCCAGCAGCTTGTGGGGGATCGGGGCCAACGTCCTGACTTTC
once | NA | TRBJ2-7 | TRBV5-6 | CASSFVQYGHEQYF | TGTGCCAGCAGCTTTGTACAGTATGGCCACGAGCAGTACTTC
NA | TRBD2 | TRBJ2-3 | TRBV27 | CASSLVAGGPADTQYF | TGTGCCAGCAGTCTCGTAGCGGGGGGGCCAGCAGATACGCAGTATTTT
NA | TRBD1 | TRBJ2-5 | TRBV9 | CASSDRGAETQYF | TGTGCCAGCAGCGACAGGGGAGCAGAGACCCAGTACTTC
NA | NA | TRBJ1-1 | TRBV27 | CASRASGVRGGAFF | TGTGCCAGCAGGGCTTCGGGAGTTCGAGGAGGAGCTTTCTTT
NA | NA | TRBJ1-1 | TRBV5-1 | CASSPSDTNAEAFF | TGCGCCAGCAGCCCATCCGACACGAACGCTGAAGCTTTCTTT
once | NA | TRBJ1-2 | TRBV9 | CASSPYPGQINYGYTF | TGTGCCAGCAGCCCATACCCTGGACAGATTAACTATGGCTACACCTTC
NA | NA | TRBJ1-1 | TRBV7-2 | CASSLIGAQVTEAFF | TGTGCCAGCAGCTTAATAGGGGCCCAGGTTACTGAAGCTTTCTTT
NA | NA | TRBJ2-1 | TRBV10-3 | CAIRGDGMEQFF | TGTGCCATCAGGGGGGACGGGATGGAGCAGTTCTTC
NA | NA | TRBJ2-5 | TRBV5-1 | CASSLSGIETQYF | TGCGCCAGCAGCTTGTCGGGGATCGAGACCCAGTACTTC
once | NA | TRBJ2-5 | TRBV7-3 | CASSFGSMPQETQYF | TGTGCCAGCAGCTTCGGGTCTATGCCCCAAGAGACCCAGTACTTC
NA | NA | TRBJ2-5 | TRBV7-3 | CASSRDGAFQETQYF | TGTGCCAGCAGCCGCGACGGGGCCTTCCAAGAGACCCAGTACTTC
NA | TRBD1 | TRBJ1-3 | TRBV11-3 | CASSSGQGFGNTIYF | TGTGCCAGCAGCTCCGGACAGGGATTTGGAAACACCATATATTTT
NA | NA | TRBJ2-5 | TRBV16 | CASSQSPQETQYF | TGTGCCAGCAGCCAATCCCCCCAAGAGACCCAGTACTTC